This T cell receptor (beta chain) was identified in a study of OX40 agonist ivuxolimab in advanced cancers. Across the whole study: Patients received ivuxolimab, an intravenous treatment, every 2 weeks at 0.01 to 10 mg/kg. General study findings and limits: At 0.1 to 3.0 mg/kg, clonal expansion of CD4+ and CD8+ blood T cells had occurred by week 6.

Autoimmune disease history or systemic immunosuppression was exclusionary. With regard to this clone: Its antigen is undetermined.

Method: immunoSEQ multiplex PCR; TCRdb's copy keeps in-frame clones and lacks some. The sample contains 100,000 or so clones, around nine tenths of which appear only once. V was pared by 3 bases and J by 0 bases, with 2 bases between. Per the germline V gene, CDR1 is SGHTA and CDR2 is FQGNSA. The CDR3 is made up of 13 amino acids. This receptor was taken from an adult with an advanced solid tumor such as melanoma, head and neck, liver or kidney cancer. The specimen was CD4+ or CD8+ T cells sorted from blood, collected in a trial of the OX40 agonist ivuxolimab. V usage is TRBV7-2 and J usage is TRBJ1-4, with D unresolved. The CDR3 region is CASSLTTNEKLFF. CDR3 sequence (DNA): TGTGCCAGCAGCTTGACAACTAATGAAAAACTGTTTTTT.